The 5 T cell receptor beta chains below were found in one sample sequenced in a study of cytomegalovirus exposure and HLA in healthy donors. The study ran its PCR with 60 Vbeta and 13 Jbeta primers. Method: immunoSEQ multiplex PCR; TCRdb's copy keeps in-frame clones and lacks some. Of under 150,000 clones listed, roughly a tenth are singletons. Sequencing was carried out using PBMCs. The receptor set was obtained from a male donor in good health and CMV-seronegative.

The chain combines TRBV11-2 with TRBJ1-4; TRBD1 matches 7 bases. CDR3 length: 17 residues. Germline V gene lookup returns CDR1 SGHAT and CDR2 FQNNGV. Trimming at V came to 0 bases and at J to 7 bases, leaving 11 bases not matched to a gene. This CDR3 is CASSLDAGGLIGEKLFF. In DNA form, the CDR3 reads TGTGCCAGCAGCTTAGATGCAGGGGGGCTGATTGGTGAAAAACTGTTTTTT.

The gene calls are TRBV4-1 and TRBJ1-2; 8 bases align to TRBD1. The CDR3 loop spans 13 amino acids. V lost 1 base, J lost 8 bases, and 3 bases stayed unmatched. Germline CDR1 and CDR2: MGHRA and YSYEKL. In DNA form, the CDR3 reads TGCGCCAGCAGCCAAGCCGGACAGGGCGGCTACACCTTC. Translated: CASSQAGQGGYTF.

This clone was picked up a small number of times. The CDR3 protein is CASSIGGTDTQYF. The CDR3 nucleotides are TGTGCCAGTAGTATCGGGGGCACAGATACGCAGTATTTT. V is TRBV19 and J is TRBJ2-3; D possibly corresponds to TRBD2 (5 bases). CDR3 length equals 13 residues. In germline, CDR1 is LNHDA, CDR2 SQIVND (reference sequence). The V gene lost 3 bases and the J gene lost 1 base, with 5 bases spanning the gap.

This clone was seen more than once but under ten times. CDR3 DNA: TGTGCCAGCAGTTTGCGGGGGGCTCGGGAGACCCAGTACTTC. It codes for CASSLRGARETQYF. V and J are TRBV27 and TRBJ2-5; TRBD2 agrees at 8 bases. CDR3 length equals 14 residues. Trimming took 3 bases from V and 5 from J; bases not matched to a gene: 5. Germline V gene lookup returns CDR1 MNHEY and CDR2 SMNVEV (reference sequence).

This clone was observed a few times. This chain joins TRBV27 and TRBJ1-5; a weak D match, TRBD1 (5 bases). CDR3 size: 14 residues. V lost 2 bases, J lost 4 bases, and 9 bases lay in between. Germline-derived CDR1 and CDR2 are MNHEY and SMNVEV (reference sequence). Written as DNA, the CDR3 is TGTGCCAGCAGTTTAGGGGCGGAAAATCAGCCCCAGCATTTT. Protein sequence: CASSLGAENQPQHF.